This record looks at one T cell receptor beta chain sequence and its context. Antigen: not known. The V gene lost 1 base and the J gene lost 9 bases, with 12 bases spanning the gap. Per germline, CDR1 SGHDN and CDR2 FVKESK. CDR3 length: 13 amino acids. Both 60 Vbeta primers and 13 Jbeta primers went into the PCR. Profiling relied on immunoSEQ multiplex PCR, and the TCRdb table lists in-frame clones only, not all of them. The table lists 150,000 to 200,000 clones, roughly 80% of them singletons, with 2.4% in the top ten. The entry originates in a study of cytomegalovirus exposure and HLA in healthy donors. Overall study findings and caveats: Cytomegalovirus-associated status was assigned to 150 or so TCR beta chains. A reported reduction in N-insertions relative to the approximately 670-donor mean was seen in an Asian-associated ancestry cluster in a later analysis. A missense variant in DCLRE1C was later tied to TCR beta V- and J-gene trimming. On later analysis, the bulk of CMV-associated TCR beta chains appeared to be HLA-restricted.

The V and J genes are TRBV14 and TRBJ1-2; TRBD1 might be the D (6 bases). The sequence was obtained from a male donor in good health and CMV-seronegative. Sequencing was done on a sample of PBMCs. The CDR3 sequence is CASSQVQQGSYTF. CDR3 bases: TGTGCCAGCAGCCAAGTACAACAGGGCAGCTACACCTTC.